This TCR beta chain was profiled in a study of identifying expanded T cells in peripheral blood. Findings of the study overall: Across healthy donors, higher total template counts meant significantly greater roughly 2-week count variance. Differentially abundant clones: roughly 1.2 between replicates, 15 to 17 at approximately 13 days, approximately 18 at four.

The CDR3 is 12 amino acids. With 2 bases removed from V and 3 bases from J, the gap between germline ends came to 4 bases. Germline assignment: CDR1 MNHNY and CDR2 SVGAGI (reference sequence). Collection occurred without any documented infections or immune events in donors. Measured with immunoSEQ multiplex PCR; TCRdb has only the in-frame clones, and not every one. The top ten clones hold 13% to 15% of a sample with 97,000 or so clones, around 88% of them seen once. In the case of this clone: Its antigen is as yet unknown.

Sequencing was performed on blood. J is TRBJ1-1 and V is TRBV6-6, with unresolved D. The receptor was derived from a person between 18 and 75 years old in good health. CDR3 sequence: CASSYVDTEAFF. CDR3 bases: TGTGCCAGCAGTTACGTGGACACTGAAGCTTTCTTT.